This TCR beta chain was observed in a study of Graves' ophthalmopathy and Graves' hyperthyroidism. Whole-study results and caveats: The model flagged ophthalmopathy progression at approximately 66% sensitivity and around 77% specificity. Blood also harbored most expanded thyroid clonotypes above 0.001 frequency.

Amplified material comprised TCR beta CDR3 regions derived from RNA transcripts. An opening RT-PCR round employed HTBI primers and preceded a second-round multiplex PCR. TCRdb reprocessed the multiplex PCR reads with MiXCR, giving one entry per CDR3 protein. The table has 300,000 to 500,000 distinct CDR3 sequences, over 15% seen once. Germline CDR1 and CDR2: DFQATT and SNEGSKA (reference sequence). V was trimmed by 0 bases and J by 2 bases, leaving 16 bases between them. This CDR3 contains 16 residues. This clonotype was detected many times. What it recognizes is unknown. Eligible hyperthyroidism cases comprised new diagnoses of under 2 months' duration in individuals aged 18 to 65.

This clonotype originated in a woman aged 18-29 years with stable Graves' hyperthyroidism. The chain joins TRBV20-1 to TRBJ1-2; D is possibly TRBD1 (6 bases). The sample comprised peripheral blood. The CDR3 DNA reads TGCAGTGCTAGAGATCTGGAGCAGGGGCCCAACTATGGCTACACCTTC. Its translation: CSARDLEQGPNYGYTF.